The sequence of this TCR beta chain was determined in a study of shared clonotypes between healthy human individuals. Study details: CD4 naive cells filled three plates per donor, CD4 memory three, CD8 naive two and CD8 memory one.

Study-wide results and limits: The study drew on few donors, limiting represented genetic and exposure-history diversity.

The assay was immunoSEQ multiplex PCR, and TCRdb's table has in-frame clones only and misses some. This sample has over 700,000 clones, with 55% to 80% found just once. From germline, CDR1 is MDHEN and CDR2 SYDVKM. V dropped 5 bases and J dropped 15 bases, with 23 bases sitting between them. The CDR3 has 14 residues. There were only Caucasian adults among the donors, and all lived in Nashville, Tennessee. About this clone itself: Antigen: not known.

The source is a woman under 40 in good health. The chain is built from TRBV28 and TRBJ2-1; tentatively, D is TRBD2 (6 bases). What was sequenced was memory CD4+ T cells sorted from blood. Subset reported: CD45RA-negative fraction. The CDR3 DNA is TGTGCCAGCAGTAAACTTACTGGACTAACAGGAGGGTTCTTC. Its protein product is CASSKLTGLTGGFF.